Listed below are T cell receptor beta chains from one sample, sequenced in a study of Graves' ophthalmopathy and Graves' hyperthyroidism. TCRdb re-derived calls from the multiplex PCR reads in MiXCR, one entry per CDR3 protein. The data show approximately 1.2 million distinct CDR3 sequences, 35% to 40% seen once. The sequencing sample was made of peripheral blood or thyroid tissue (not recorded which). These TCRs come from an adult man with Graves' hyperthyroidism. Each CDR3 is given with its conserved first and last residue.

v_gene	j_gene	CDR3aa
TRBV7-9	TRBJ1-1	CASSLAQAGTEAFF
TRBV10-3	TRBJ2-5	CAISETQAGEQETQYF
TRBV20-1	TRBJ1-5	CSARKAGGEVEPQHF
TRBV28	TRBJ1-5	CASSDTSQPQHF
TRBV10-2	TRBJ2-3	CASSEPDSLYF
TRBV9	TRBJ2-7	CASSVEGDTYYEQYF
TRBV15	TRBJ2-2	CATGIRRNTGELFF
TRBV2	TRBJ1-1	CASTTTGDRTEAFF
TRBV6-5	TRBJ1-5	CAAGTGSNQPQHF
TRBV15	TRBJ2-7	CATSRLGQGIYEQYF
TRBV5-5	TRBJ1-4	CASSHRINEKLFF
TRBV7-2	TRBJ2-2	CASSLTFTGTGELFF
TRBV2	TRBJ1-2	CASSTNPTAVNYGYTF